The present TCR beta chain was sequenced within a study of a mutant IDH1 vaccine in newly diagnosed glioma. Overall study: The start of vaccination came 4-6 weeks after radiotherapy alone, or with temozolomide cycles. Averaging around 42 years of age, treated patients were approximately 62% male and 37.5% female.

Note on this clone: The antigen is not known.

Produced via immunoSEQ multiplex PCR; TCRdb's table is partial and in-frame only. The sample lists tens of thousands of clones; around 80% were seen once. Sample time point: week 5, during vaccination. A 20-mer mutant IDH1 peptide at 300 ug was injected subcutaneously with topical imiquimod. This clonotype originated in a man aged 30 to 39 with glioma. The material sequenced was PBMCs, taken from a glioma patient whose treatment included an IDH1 peptide vaccine.

The CDR3, as DNA: TGTGCCAGCAGTTTATCGATAGGGGGATATGGCTACACCTTC. This encodes CASSLSIGGYGYTF. This chain connects TRBV27 to TRBJ1-2; D is possibly TRBD1 (6 bases). The CDR3 sequence is 14 residues long. Germline assignment: CDR1 MNHEY and CDR2 SMNVEV (reference sequence). Trimming left V 0 bases short and J 5 bases short, with 10 bases between.